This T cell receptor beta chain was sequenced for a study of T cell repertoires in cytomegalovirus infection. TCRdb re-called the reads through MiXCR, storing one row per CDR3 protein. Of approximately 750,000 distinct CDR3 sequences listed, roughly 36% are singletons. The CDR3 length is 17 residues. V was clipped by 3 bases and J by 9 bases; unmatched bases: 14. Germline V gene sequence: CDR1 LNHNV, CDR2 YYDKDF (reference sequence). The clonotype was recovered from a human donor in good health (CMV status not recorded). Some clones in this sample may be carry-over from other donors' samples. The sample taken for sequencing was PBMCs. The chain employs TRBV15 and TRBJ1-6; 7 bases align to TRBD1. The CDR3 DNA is TGTGCCACCAGCAGCCACAACTGGACAGGTCGGGGTTCACCCCTCCACTTT. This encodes CATSSHNWTGRGSPLHF. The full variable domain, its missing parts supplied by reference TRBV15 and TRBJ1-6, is DAMVIQNPRYQVTQFGKPVTLSCSQTLNHNVMYWYQQKSSQAPKLLFHYYDKDFNNEADTPDNFQSRRPNTSFCFLDIRSPGLGDTAMYLCATSSHNWTGRGSPLHFGNGTRLTVT.